This TCR beta chain was captured in a study of tumor-infiltrating lymphocytes in primary liver carcinoma. The CDR3 loop spans 13 amino acids. V was trimmed by 8 bases and J by 5 bases, leaving 13 bases between them. Germline V CDR1 and CDR2: ENHRY, SYGVKD. Using a constant-region primer together with ProtoScript II reverse transcriptase, TCR beta cDNA was made from about 500 ng of total RNA. What produced the TCR beta libraries was three nested multiplex PCR rounds using slightly modified ARM-PCR. Rounds one and two of PCR, each of 10 cycles, were primed with TRBV1-TRBV30 forward primers and a C-beta reverse primer. Via MiXCR, TCRdb re-called the multiplex PCR reads, giving one row per CDR3 protein. There are 320,000 or so distinct CDR3 sequences in the sample; about 60% occur only once, and approximately 9% lies in the top ten. This clonotype was recorded many times. Unsorted whole blood yielded the blood RNA, and germline DNA was also extracted.

The sequencing input was peripheral blood. This rearrangement joins TRBV10-3 to TRBJ2-1; a weak D match, TRBD2 (6 bases). The receptor's source is a man aged 35 to 55 with primary liver carcinoma and hepatitis B virus infection. CDR3 in amino acids: CAIQEGNNNEQFF. As DNA, the CDR3 is TGTGCCATCCAGGAGGGAAACAACAATGAGCAGTTCTTC.